The sequence of this T cell receptor (beta chain) was determined in a study of CD8 T cells in Susac syndrome. Random-hexamer reverse transcription was applied to about 0.45 to 1 ug RNA. TCRdb ran MiXCR on the immunoSEQ multiplex PCR reads and lists one entry per CDR3 protein. The profile covers tens of thousands of distinct CDR3 sequences, with 93% appearing a single time and about 0.14% taken by the ten largest. This clonotype was counted once. Germline lookup yields CDR1 MNHNS and CDR2 SASEGT. V dropped 7 bases and J dropped 2; count of bases not matched to a gene: 8. The CDR3 has 14 amino acids. The V and J genes are TRBV6-1 and TRBJ2-7; 7 nucleotides agree with TRBD1. Sequenced input: CD4+ T cells from PBMCs. This clonotype was obtained from a human donor with Susac syndrome. The CDR3 spells CASIPDRAPYEQYF. CDR3 nucleotides: TGTGCCAGCATTCCAGACAGGGCCCCCTACGAGCAGTACTTC.